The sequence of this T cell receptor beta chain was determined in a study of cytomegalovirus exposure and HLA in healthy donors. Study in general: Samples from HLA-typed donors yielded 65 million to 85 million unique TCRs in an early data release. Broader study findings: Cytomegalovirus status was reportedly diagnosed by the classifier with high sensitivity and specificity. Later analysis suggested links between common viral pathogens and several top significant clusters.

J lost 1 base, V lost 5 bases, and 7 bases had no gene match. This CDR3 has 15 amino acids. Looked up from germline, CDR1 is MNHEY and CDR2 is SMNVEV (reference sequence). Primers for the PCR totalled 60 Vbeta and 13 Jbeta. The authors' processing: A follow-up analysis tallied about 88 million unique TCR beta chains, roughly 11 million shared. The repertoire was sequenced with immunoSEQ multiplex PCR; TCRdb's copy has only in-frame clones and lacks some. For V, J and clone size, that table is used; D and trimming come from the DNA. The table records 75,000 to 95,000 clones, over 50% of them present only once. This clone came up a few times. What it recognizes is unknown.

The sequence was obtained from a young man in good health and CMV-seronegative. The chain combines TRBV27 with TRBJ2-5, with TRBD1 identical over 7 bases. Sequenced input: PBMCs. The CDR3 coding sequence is TGTGCCAGCAGTGCCAGAGGGACAGTCCAAGAGACCCAGTACTTC. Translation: CASSARGTVQETQYF.